Listed here are 9 T cell receptor beta chains from one sample, sequenced in a study of T cell responses to AZD1222 COVID-19 vaccine. Using immunoSEQ multiplex PCR, the repertoire was profiled, and TCRdb retains in-frame clones only, with some absent. The sample yields about 130,000 clones, roughly 88% seen once. The sample here was peripheral blood, taken on day 0 of AZD1222 vaccination. These receptors were collected from an adult in good health.

V usage is TRBV11-2 and J usage is TRBJ1-5; possible D gene TRBD1, 5 bases. The V gene lost 0 bases and the J gene lost 5 bases, with 8 bases spanning the gap. Germline CDR1 SGHAT, CDR2 FQNNGV. The CDR3 runs to 14 residues. The chain's CDR3 is CASSLDRQHQPQHF. CDR3 in DNA: TGTGCCAGCAGCTTAGACCGACAGCATCAGCCCCAGCATTTT.

This chain links TRBV18 with TRBJ2-1; 8 bases align to TRBD2. The V gene end was trimmed by 5 bases and the J gene end by 7 bases; junction bases not matched to a gene: 13. CDR3 length equals 16 residues. The germline gives CDR1 KGHSH, CDR2 LQKENI. The CDR3 region has the DNA TGTGCCAGCTCAACGTCGGTCACTAGCGGCCTGAATGAGCAGTTCTTC. This translates into CASSTSVTSGLNEQFF. The full variable domain, in which reference TRBV18 and TRBJ2-1 provide the parts outside the CDR3, is NAGVMQNPRHLVRRRGQEARLRCSPMKGHSHVYWYRQLPEEGLKFMVYLQKENIIDESGMPKERFSAEFPKEGPSILRIQQVVRGDSAAYFCASSTSVTSGLNEQFFGPGTRLTVL.

V usage is TRBV28 and J usage is TRBJ2-7, with 7 nucleotides matching TRBD2. CDR1 is MDHEN, CDR2 SYDVKM, per germline. The CDR3 totals 14 residues. Here the CDR3 DNA reads TGTTGCACGGCGGCTAGCGGAACTTCCTACGAGCAGTACTTC. Residues: CCTAASGTSYEQYF.

The rearrangement uses TRBV5-4 and TRBJ2-2; D is possibly TRBD1 or TRBD2 (6 bases each). This CDR3 contains 16 residues. Trimming shortened V by 2 bases and J by 1 base, and 12 bases separated the two germline ends. Germline CDR1 and CDR2: SGHNT and YYREEE (reference sequence). The CDR3 coding sequence is TGTGCCAGCAGCTTTGGTGGGGGGCTGAACACCGGGGAGCTGTTTTTT. Protein: CASSFGGGLNTGELFF.

The gene calls are TRBV6-1 and TRBJ1-5, with TRBD1 matching 7 bases. V shed 3 bases and J 0 bases; nucleotides not matched to a gene: 8. This CDR3 has 17 residues. The germline CDR1 and CDR2 sequences are MNHNS and SASEGT. The chain's CDR3 is CASSDHPGQHSNQPQHF. The CDR3 coding sequence is TGTGCCAGCAGTGATCATCCGGGACAGCATAGCAATCAGCCCCAGCATTTT.

The gene calls are TRBV11-2 and TRBJ1-3; a weak D match, TRBD1 (5 bases). The CDR3 consists of 14 residues. Germline V gene lookup returns CDR1 SGHAT and CDR2 FQNNGV. V lost 1 base and J 2 bases, leaving 6 bases between the germline ends. The CDR3 loop is CASSLGGAGNTIYF. The CDR3 bases are TGTGCCAGCAGCTTAGGGGGGGCTGGAAACACCATATATTTT.

V and J are TRBV7-2 and TRBJ2-5; possible D gene TRBD1, 6 bases. This CDR3 is built from 15 residues. Trimming cost V 5 bases and J 1 base, with 14 bases left between them. Germline assignment: CDR1 SGHTA and CDR2 FQGNSA. The CDR3, as DNA: TGTGCCAGCAGCGCATCGCAGGGGCCCCAAGAGACCCAGTACTTC. It is translated as CASSASQGPQETQYF.

V and J are TRBV15 and TRBJ2-2; 7 positions agree with TRBD2. The CDR3 is 15 amino acids. V dropped 3 bases and J dropped 5; count of bases not matched to a gene: 6. Germline V gives CDR1 LNHNV, CDR2 YYDKDF (reference sequence). DNA of the CDR3: TGTGCCACCAGCAGGGGGCGGGAGCATACCGGGGAGCTGTTTTTT. Residues: CATSRGREHTGELFF. The variable domain in full, completed from reference TRBV15 and TRBJ2-2, reads DAMVIQNPRYQVTQFGKPVTLSCSQTLNHNVMYWYQQKSSQAPKLLFHYYDKDFNNEADTPDNFQSRRPNTSFCFLDIRSPGLGDTAMYLCATSRGREHTGELFFGEGSRLTVL.

This clone was observed a handful of times. The chain couples TRBV19 to TRBJ2-7, with 10 nucleotides matching TRBD1. There are 18 residues in the CDR3. V dropped 2 bases and J dropped 3; count of bases not matched to a gene: 13. Germline assignment: CDR1 LNHDA and CDR2 SQIVND (reference sequence). CDR3 bases: TGTGCCAGTAGTATACGCGGTATAACCGGGACAGGGGTCTACGAGCAGTACTTC. This gives the protein CASSIRGITGTGVYEQYF. Drawing the rest from reference TRBV19 and TRBJ2-7, the complete variable domain is DGGITQSPKYLFRKEGQNVTLSCEQNLNHDAMYWYRQDPGQGLRLIYYSQIVNDFQKGDIAEGYSVSREKKESFPLTVTSAQKNPTAFYLCASSIRGITGTGVYEQYFGPGTRLTVT.